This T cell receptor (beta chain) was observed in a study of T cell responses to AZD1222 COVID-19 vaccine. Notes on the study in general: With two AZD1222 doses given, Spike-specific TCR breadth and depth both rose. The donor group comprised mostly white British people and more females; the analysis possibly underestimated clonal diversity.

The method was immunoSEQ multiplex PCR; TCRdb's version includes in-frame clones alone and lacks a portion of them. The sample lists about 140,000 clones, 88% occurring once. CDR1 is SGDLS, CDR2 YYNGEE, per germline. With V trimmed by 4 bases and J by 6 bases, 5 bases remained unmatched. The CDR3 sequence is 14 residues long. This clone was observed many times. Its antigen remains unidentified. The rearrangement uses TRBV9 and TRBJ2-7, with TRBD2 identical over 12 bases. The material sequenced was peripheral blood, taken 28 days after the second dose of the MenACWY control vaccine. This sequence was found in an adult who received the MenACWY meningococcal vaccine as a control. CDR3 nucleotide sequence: TGTGCCAGCAGCTCCGGACTAGCGGGAACCGAGCAGTACTTC. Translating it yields CASSSGLAGTEQYF.